This T cell receptor beta chain stems from a study of tumor-infiltrating lymphocytes in primary liver carcinoma. Total RNA and DNA came together from approximately 20-30 mg of bulk tissue without cell sorting. cDNA specific to TCR beta was made from approximately 0.55 ug of total RNA, with a constant-region primer employed for priming. Investigators got TCR beta libraries out of three nested multiplex PCR rounds, done with slightly modified ARM-PCR. The two initial PCR rounds, ten to eleven cycles each, used TRBV1-TRBV30 forward and C-beta reverse primers. TCRdb re-called the multiplex PCR reads with MiXCR, one entry per CDR3 protein. The profile covers tens of thousands of distinct CDR3 sequences, with around three quarters appearing a single time and approximately 45% taken by the ten largest. The CDR3 is 16 residues long. Trimming cost V 7 bases and J 5 bases, with 22 bases left between them. Germline lookup yields CDR1 SGHVS and CDR2 FQNEAQ.

This rearrangement joins TRBV7-8 to TRBJ2-3; the D gene could be TRBD1 or TRBD2 (5 bases each). The receptor comes from a man aged 40-55 years with primary liver carcinoma and hepatitis B virus infection. Sequencing input: liver tumor tissue from sampling region 3. Regarding subset: tumor region T3, left-lateral pole. CDR3 in amino acids: CASTLKGAQDIDTQYF. The CDR3 nucleotides are TGTGCCAGCACCCTCAAGGGAGCGCAGGACATAGATACGCAGTATTTT.